These 30 T cell receptor beta chains came from one sample sequenced in a study of beta chain features in type 1 diabetes. The isolated RNA, all of it, was reverse transcribed, so expressed TCRB transcripts were what got sequenced. The repertoire was sequenced with immunoSEQ multiplex PCR; TCRdb's copy has only in-frame clones and lacks some. The top ten clones hold 0.65% to 0.9% of a sample with about 40,000 clones, about half of them seen once. The sequenced material came from central memory CD4+ T cells from blood. These receptors all come from a woman aged 18-30 years in good health.

This clone was observed a few times. The rearrangement joins TRBV30 to TRBJ1-2; 8 bases are shared with TRBD1. Germline V gene lookup returns CDR1 GTSNPN and CDR2 SVGIG (reference sequence). V shed 4 bases, J shed 8 bases, and the junction held 9 bases outside the gene matches. This CDR3 spans 13 amino acids. CDR3 sequence: CAWTRTGSGGYTF. The CDR3 DNA sequence: TGTGCCTGGACCCGGACAGGGAGTGGCGGCTACACCTTC. Based on the CDR3 plus reference TRBV30 and TRBJ1-2, the full variable domain is SQTIHQWPATLVQPVGSPLSLECTVEGTSNPNLYWYRQAAGRGLQLLFYSVGIGQISSEVPQNLSASRPQDRQFILSSKKLLLSDSGFYLCAWTRTGSGGYTFGSGTRLTVV.

This rearrangement joins TRBV6-1 to TRBJ1-2; tentative D call: TRBD1 (6 bases). This CDR3 has 14 amino acids. The V and J ends lost 1 base and 5 bases respectively, with 11 bases between them. The germline V gene has CDR1 MNHNS and CDR2 SASEGT. The CDR3 is CASSEGGGWYGYTF. The DNA for the CDR3 is TGTGCCAGCAGTGAAGGAGGGGGTTGGTATGGCTACACCTTC.

This clone was observed a few times. J is TRBJ2-1 and V is TRBV10-3; TRBD2 aligns across 14 bases. This CDR3 spans 17 amino acids. With V trimmed by 6 bases and J by 3 bases, 7 bases remained unmatched. Germline CDR1 ENHRY, CDR2 SYGVKD. The CDR3 spells CAISGLAGGTNYNEQFF. CDR3 in DNA: TGTGCCATCAGCGGACTAGCGGGGGGCACTAACTACAATGAGCAGTTCTTC.

The chain has TRBV9 and TRBJ2-5, with 9 bases fitting TRBD1. There are 14 residues in the CDR3. J gave up 6 bases and V 4 bases, and 7 bases lay outside the gene matches. From germline, CDR1 is SGDLS and CDR2 YYNGEE. The CDR3 loop reads CASSKGQGIQTQYF. Here the CDR3 DNA reads TGTGCCAGCAGCAAGGGACAGGGCATACAGACCCAGTACTTC.

The V gene is TRBV9, the J gene TRBJ2-5, with 11 bases fitting TRBD2. Trimming cost V 2 bases and J 5 bases; bases outside gene matches: 8. CDR3 size: 16 residues. From germline, CDR1 is SGDLS and CDR2 YYNGEE. The CDR3, as DNA: TGTGCCAGCAGCGTTACTAGCGGGAGCCCCGAGGAGACCCAGTACTTC. Its protein product is CASSVTSGSPEETQYF.

This clone occurred a few times. In the same sample, other DNA sequences code for this CDR3. The chain combines TRBV2 with TRBJ2-5, with D perhaps matching TRBD2 (5 bases). This CDR3 spans 12 amino acids. Germline V gives CDR1 SNHLY, CDR2 FYNNEI. V shed 7 bases and J shed 2 bases, with 8 bases lying between them. The CDR3 here is CASTGVQETQYF. The DNA for the CDR3 is TGTGCCAGCACCGGGGTGCAAGAGACCCAGTACTTC.

The CDR3 bases are TGTGCCAGTCGGGACATCTACGAGCAGTACTTC. It translates to CASRDIYEQYF. V gene TRBV5-5 combines with J gene TRBJ2-7, with D perhaps TRBD1 (6 bases). The CDR3 totals 11 residues. With 8 bases removed from V and 3 bases from J, the gap between germline ends came to 9 bases. Germline V CDR1 and CDR2: SGHKS, YYEKEE (reference sequence). The variable domain in full, with the rest retrieved from reference TRBV5-5 and TRBJ2-7, is DAGVTQSPTHLIKTRGQQVTLRCSPISGHKSVSWYQQVLGQGPQFIFQYYEKEERGRGNFPDRFSARQFPNYSSELNVNALLLGDSALYLCASRDIYEQYFGPGTRLTVT.

This clone has just a few counts. The rearrangement joins TRBV14 to TRBJ2-5; 13 bases line up with TRBD2. From germline, CDR1 is SGHDN and CDR2 FVKESK. This CDR3 has 15 residues. The V and J ends lost 6 bases and 6 bases, in that order; junction bases with no gene match: 7. The CDR3 loop is CASSRLAGGSKTQYF. The CDR3 nucleotides read TGTGCCAGCAGTCGACTAGCGGGAGGTTCTAAGACCCAGTACTTC. The variable domain in full, with the rest retrieved from reference TRBV14 and TRBJ2-5, is EAGVTQFPSHSVIEKGQTVTLRCDPISGHDNLYWYRRVMGKEIKFLLHFVKESKQDESGMPNNRFLAERTGGTYSTLKVQPAELEDSGVYFCASSRLAGGSKTQYFGPGTRLLVL.

This chain links TRBV30 with TRBJ2-1; 7 bases are a match to TRBD2. The ends lost 1 base at V and 9 bases at J; junction bases unmatched: 9. CDR1 is GTSNPN, CDR2 SVGIG, per germline (reference sequence). The CDR3 extends over 14 amino acids. CDR3 in amino acids: CAWSDLLGEGEQFF. In nucleotides, the CDR3 is TGTGCCTGGAGTGACCTTTTGGGGGAGGGTGAGCAGTTCTTC.

The chain employs TRBV10-3 and TRBJ1-5; possible D gene TRBD1, 6 bases. The CDR3 sequence is 15 residues long. V was shortened by 0 bases and J by 4 bases, with 10 bases between the two germline ends. Germline CDR1 is ENHRY and CDR2 is SYGVKD. CDR3 in amino acids: CAISESTGLNQPQHF. The CDR3 nucleotides are TGTGCCATCAGTGAGTCCACAGGGTTAAATCAGCCCCAGCATTTT.

The CDR3, as DNA: TGTGCCAGCAGTTTATTGGCTAGCGGAGAGACCGGGGAGCTGTTTTTT. Translated: CASSLLASGETGELFF. V is TRBV27 and J is TRBJ2-2; 7 nucleotides line up with TRBD2. From germline, CDR1 is MNHEY and CDR2 SMNVEV (reference sequence). V trimming: 1 base; J trimming: 5 bases; junction bases outside the gene matches: 7. The CDR3 is 16 residues long.

The chain couples TRBV29-1 to TRBJ2-1; 9 bases align to TRBD2. The length of the CDR3 is 16 residues. The germline CDR1 and CDR2 sequences are SQVTM and ANQGSEA. V trimming: 3 bases; J trimming: 10 bases; junction bases outside the gene matches: 16. Here the CDR3 reads CSVDSHHGTSSREQFF. Written as DNA, the CDR3 is TGCAGCGTTGACTCACACCACGGGACTAGCTCCCGGGAGCAGTTCTTC.

This clone has more than one count but fewer than ten. The V call is TRBV6-6, the J call TRBJ1-5; D possibly corresponds to TRBD1 (5 bases). Germline values: CDR1 MNHNY, CDR2 SVGAGI (reference sequence). Trimming removed 9 bases at V and 4 bases at J, with 16 bases between. The CDR3 is 14 amino acids. CDR3 loop: CASGAGGFNQPQHF. The CDR3 DNA reads TGTGCCAGTGGGGCCGGGGGGTTTAATCAGCCCCAGCATTTT.

This chain connects TRBV5-1 to TRBJ2-3; 7 nucleotides align to TRBD1. Trimming at V came to 0 bases and at J to 4 bases, leaving 2 bases not matched to a gene. CDR1 SGHRS and CDR2 YFSETQ come from the germline V gene. The CDR3 is made up of 14 amino acids. The CDR3 protein is CASSLGQGSDTQYF. Written as DNA, the CDR3 is TGCGCCAGCAGCTTGGGACAGGGATCAGATACGCAGTATTTT.

This clone appeared once. The genes are TRBV6-1 and TRBJ2-2; tentative D call: TRBD1 (6 bases). The germline V gene has CDR1 MNHNS and CDR2 SASEGT. The CDR3 has 16 amino acids. Trimming removed 1 base at V and 0 bases at J, with 9 bases between. The CDR3 DNA reads TGTGCCAGCAGTGAAGTTAGGGACACGAACACCGGGGAGCTGTTTTTT. The encoded protein is CASSEVRDTNTGELFF.

This chain joins TRBV5-1 and TRBJ1-1; 8 nucleotides agree with TRBD1. This CDR3 is built from 15 residues. J gave up 1 base and V 4 bases, and 6 bases lay outside the gene matches. CDR1 and CDR2 from the germline V gene are SGHRS and YFSETQ. The CDR3, as DNA: TGCGCCAGCAGCATAACCGGGACAGGGAACACTGAAGCTTTCTTT. It codes for CASSITGTGNTEAFF.

This clone was observed once. This chain uses TRBV5-5 with TRBJ1-2; D is ambiguous. Trimming shortened V by 6 bases and J by 0 bases, and 18 bases separated the two germline ends. The length of the CDR3 is 16 residues. Per the germline V gene, CDR1 is SGHKS and CDR2 is YYEKEE (reference sequence). The CDR3 protein is CASTVLPTTPNYGYTF. DNA of the CDR3: TGTGCCAGCACCGTCCTCCCCACCACACCTAACTATGGCTACACCTTC.

This clone appeared a few times. The rearrangement links TRBV9 to TRBJ1-2; perhaps TRBD1 as D (5 bases). This CDR3 is 15 amino acids long. Germline V lookup: CDR1 SGDLS, CDR2 YYNGEE. V lost 0 bases, J lost 8 bases, and 17 bases lay in between. The DNA of the CDR3 is TGTGCCAGCAGCGTAGTCCCAGGGATGGAGAGAGGCTACACCTTC. Protein: CASSVVPGMERGYTF.

V usage is TRBV9 and J usage is TRBJ1-6, with 7 bases matching TRBD1. CDR1 is SGDLS, CDR2 YYNGEE, per germline. This CDR3 comprises 13 residues. The V gene end was trimmed by 4 bases and the J gene end by 9 bases; junction bases not matched to a gene: 4. Written as DNA, the CDR3 is TGTGCCAGCAGCCGGACAGGAGGTTCACCCCTCCACTTT. It is translated as CASSRTGGSPLHF.

The rearrangement links TRBV11-2 to TRBJ2-1, with D perhaps TRBD1 (6 bases). Trimming left V 2 bases short and J 0 bases short, with 11 bases between. This CDR3 is 16 amino acids long. CDR1 SGHAT and CDR2 FQNNGV come from the germline V gene. The CDR3 DNA follows: TGTGCCAGCAGCTTACCAGGGGATAGCTCCTACAATGAGCAGTTCTTC. This sequence encodes CASSLPGDSSYNEQFF.

This clone has a handful of counts. V gene TRBV19 combines with J gene TRBJ2-3; D call uncertain. Looked up from germline, CDR1 is LNHDA and CDR2 is SQIVND (reference sequence). The length of the CDR3 is 15 residues. Trimming left V 7 bases short and J 2 bases short, with 16 bases between. The CDR3 DNA reads as TGTGCCAGTACTCCGCAGGCTCCTACCACAGATACGCAGTATTTT. Translating it yields CASTPQAPTTDTQYF.

This clone was detected a few times. In nucleotides, the CDR3 is TGTGCCAGTAGTATTTCCAGCGGGGGGGCGGGCGATGAGCAGTTCTTC. It translates to CASSISSGGAGDEQFF. This chain joins TRBV19 and TRBJ2-1, with 10 bases matching TRBD2. Germline V gives CDR1 LNHDA, CDR2 SQIVND (reference sequence). Trimming at V came to 3 bases and at J to 8 bases, leaving 10 bases not matched to a gene. This CDR3 comprises 16 residues.

The sample holds a few counts of this clone. This rearrangement joins TRBV6-1 to TRBJ1-1; 12 nucleotides agree with TRBD1. This CDR3 region has 15 residues. V lost 2 bases and J lost 7; bases outside the gene matches: 5. Germline lookup yields CDR1 MNHNS and CDR2 SASEGT. The CDR3: CASSERDRGQSEAFF. CDR3 DNA sequence: TGTGCCAGCAGTGAACGGGACAGGGGGCAAAGTGAAGCTTTCTTT.

The chain recombines TRBV5-1 with TRBJ2-3, with TRBD2 as a possible D gene (7 bases). Trimming stripped 4 bases from V and 3 bases from J, with 18 bases between. Per the germline V gene, CDR1 is SGHRS and CDR2 is YFSETQ. This CDR3 is 16 amino acids long. CDR3: CASSRGGGPQTDTQYF. CDR3 nucleotides: TGCGCCAGCAGCCGAGGGGGGGGGCCCCAGACAGATACGCAGTATTTT. Full variable domain (outside the CDR3, taken from reference TRBV5-1 and TRBJ2-3): KAGVTQTPRYLIKTRGQQVTLSCSPISGHRSVSWYQQTPGQGLQFLFEYFSETQRNKGNFPGRFSGRQFSNSRSEMNVSTLELGDSALYLCASSRGGGPQTDTQYFGPGTRLTVL.

This chain links TRBV2 with TRBJ2-1; tentatively, D is TRBD2 (5 bases). The V gene lost 7 bases and the J gene lost 8 bases, with 30 bases spanning the gap. The CDR3 has 18 residues. CDR1 is SNHLY, CDR2 FYNNEI, per germline. The CDR3 is CASKRLIPGGWESDEQFF. The CDR3 DNA follows: TGTGCCAGCAAGAGGCTGATACCTGGCGGGTGGGAATCGGATGAGCAGTTCTTC.

This chain uses TRBV6-6 with TRBJ1-2; D might be TRBD1 (6 bases). V lost 4 bases, J lost 8 bases, and 14 bases lay in between. The CDR3 spans 13 residues. Germline V gives CDR1 MNHNY, CDR2 SVGAGI (reference sequence). The DNA of the CDR3 is TGTGCCAGCAGTTCCGGGGGGGGCGAGGGCTACACCTTC. Its protein product is CASSSGGGEGYTF.

The V and J genes are TRBV9 and TRBJ2-6; D perhaps matches TRBD2 (6 bases). Trimming removed 4 bases from V and 0 bases from J, with 14 bases in between. The CDR3 has 17 amino acids. Germline V CDR1 and CDR2: SGDLS, YYNGEE. The CDR3 loop reads CASSRGTPSSGANVLTF. CDR3 DNA: TGTGCCAGCAGCCGGGGGACCCCAAGCTCTGGGGCCAACGTCCTGACTTTC.

There are a few counts of this clone. This chain connects TRBV19 to TRBJ1-2; TRBD1 is a possible D gene (6 bases). The length of the CDR3 is 13 residues. Per the germline V gene, CDR1 is LNHDA and CDR2 is SQIVND (reference sequence). V shed 4 bases and J shed 4 bases, with 10 bases lying between them. The CDR3 region has the DNA TGTGCCAGTAGTACCGGCAGGGGCTATGGCTACACCTTC. Protein sequence: CASSTGRGYGYTF.

The V and J genes are TRBV7-3 and TRBJ2-2; unclear D gene. Germline-derived CDR1 and CDR2 are SGHTA and FQGTGA. The length of the CDR3 is 13 residues. Trimming pared 5 bases from V and 2 bases from J, leaving 6 bases between. The CDR3 DNA reads as TGTGCCAGCAGCCTGACTAACACCGGGGAGCTGTTTTTT. Translating it yields CASSLTNTGELFF.

This clone was detected only a few times. V is TRBV5-1 and J is TRBJ1-1; D is ambiguous. Trimming took off 0 bases at V and 0 bases at J, with 6 bases between the two ends. The CDR3 loop spans 14 amino acids. Germline CDR1 reads SGHRS; CDR2 reads YFSETQ. As DNA, the CDR3 is TGCGCCAGCAGCTTGGGGAGCTTGAACACTGAAGCTTTCTTT. This gives the protein CASSLGSLNTEAFF.